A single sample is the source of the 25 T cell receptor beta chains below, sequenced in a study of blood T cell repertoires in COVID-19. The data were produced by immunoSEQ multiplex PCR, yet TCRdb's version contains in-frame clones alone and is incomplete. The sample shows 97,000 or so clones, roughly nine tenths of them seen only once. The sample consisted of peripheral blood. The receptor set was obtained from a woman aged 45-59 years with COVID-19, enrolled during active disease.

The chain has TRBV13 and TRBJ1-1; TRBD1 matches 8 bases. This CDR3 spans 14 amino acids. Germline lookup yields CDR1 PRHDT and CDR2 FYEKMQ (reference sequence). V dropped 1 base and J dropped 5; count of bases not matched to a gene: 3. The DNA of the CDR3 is TGTGCCAGCAGCTTAGACAGGGGGAAGACTGAAGCTTTCTTT. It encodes CASSLDRGKTEAFF.

The CDR3 DNA reads as TGCGCCAGCAGCTTGGGGCGGACCGGGGAGCTGTTTTTT. Residues: CASSLGRTGELFF. V and J are TRBV5-1 and TRBJ2-2; the D is unclear. Trimming stripped 0 bases from V and 5 bases from J, with 5 bases between. This CDR3 comprises 13 residues. CDR1 and CDR2 (germline): SGHRS, YFSETQ. Looking up the rest from reference TRBV5-1 and TRBJ2-2 gives the full variable domain: KAGVTQTPRYLIKTRGQQVTLSCSPISGHRSVSWYQQTPGQGLQFLFEYFSETQRNKGNFPGRFSGRQFSNSRSEMNVSTLELGDSALYLCASSLGRTGELFFGEGSRLTVL.

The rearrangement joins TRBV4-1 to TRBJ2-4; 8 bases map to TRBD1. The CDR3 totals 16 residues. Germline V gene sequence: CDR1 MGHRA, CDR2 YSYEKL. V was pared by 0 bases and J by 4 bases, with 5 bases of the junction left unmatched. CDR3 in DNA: TGCGCCAGCAGCCAAGAAGCAGGGGGCTCAAAAAACATTCAGTACTTC. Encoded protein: CASSQEAGGSKNIQYF.

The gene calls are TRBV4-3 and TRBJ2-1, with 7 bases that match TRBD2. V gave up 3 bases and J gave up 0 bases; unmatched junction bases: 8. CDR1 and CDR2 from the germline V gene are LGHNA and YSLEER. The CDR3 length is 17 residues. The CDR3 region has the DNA TGCGCCAGCAGCCATAGGCTAGCGGCGTTCTCCTACAATGAGCAGTTCTTC. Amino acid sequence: CASSHRLAAFSYNEQFF.

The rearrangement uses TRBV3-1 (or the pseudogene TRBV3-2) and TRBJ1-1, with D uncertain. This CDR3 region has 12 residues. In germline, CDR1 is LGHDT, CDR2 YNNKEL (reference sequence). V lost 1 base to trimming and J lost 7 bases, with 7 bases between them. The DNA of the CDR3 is TGTGCCAGCAGCCAAGCCGGGGTTGAAGCTTTCTTT. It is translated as CASSQAGVEAFF.

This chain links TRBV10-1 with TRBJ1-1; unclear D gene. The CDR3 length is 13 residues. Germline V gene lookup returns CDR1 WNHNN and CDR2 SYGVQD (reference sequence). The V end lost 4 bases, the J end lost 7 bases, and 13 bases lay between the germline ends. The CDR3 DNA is TGCGCCAGCAGTGTTGGCTTTGGTGATGAAGCTTTCTTT. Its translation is CASSVGFGDEAFF.

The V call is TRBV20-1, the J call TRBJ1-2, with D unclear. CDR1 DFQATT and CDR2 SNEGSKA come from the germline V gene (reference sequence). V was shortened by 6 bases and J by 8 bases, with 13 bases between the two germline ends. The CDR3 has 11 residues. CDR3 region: CSALSTGGYTF. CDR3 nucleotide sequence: TGCAGTGCCCTATCGACGGGGGGCTACACCTTC.

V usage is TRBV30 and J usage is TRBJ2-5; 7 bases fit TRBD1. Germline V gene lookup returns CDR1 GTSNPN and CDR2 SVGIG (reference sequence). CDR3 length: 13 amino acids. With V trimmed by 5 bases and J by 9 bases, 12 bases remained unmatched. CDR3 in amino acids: CAWRTGGTGPQYF. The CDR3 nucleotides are TGTGCCTGGCGGACAGGCGGCACCGGGCCCCAGTACTTC.

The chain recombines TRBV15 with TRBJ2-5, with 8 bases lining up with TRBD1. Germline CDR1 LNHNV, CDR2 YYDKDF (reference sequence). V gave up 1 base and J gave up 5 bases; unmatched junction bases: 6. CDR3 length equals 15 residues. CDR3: CATSRVPGGRETQYF. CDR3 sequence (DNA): TGTGCCACCAGCAGAGTTCCAGGGGGCCGGGAGACCCAGTACTTC. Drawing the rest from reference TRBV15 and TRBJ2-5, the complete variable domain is DAMVIQNPRYQVTQFGKPVTLSCSQTLNHNVMYWYQQKSSQAPKLLFHYYDKDFNNEADTPDNFQSRRPNTSFCFLDIRSPGLGDTAMYLCATSRVPGGRETQYFGPGTRLLVL.

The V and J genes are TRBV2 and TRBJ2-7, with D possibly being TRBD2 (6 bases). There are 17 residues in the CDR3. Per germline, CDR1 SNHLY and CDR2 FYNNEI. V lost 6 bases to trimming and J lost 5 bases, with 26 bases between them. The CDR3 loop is CASSRAGLLANKNEQYF. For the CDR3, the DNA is TGTGCCAGCAGCCGGGCGGGGCTTCTAGCGAATAAAAACGAGCAGTACTTC.

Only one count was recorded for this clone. DNA for the CDR3: TGCAGTGCTCGTGGACTGGAAGAGACCCAGTACTTC. This codes for CSARGLEETQYF. The J gene is TRBJ2-5, the V gene TRBV20-1; tentative D call: TRBD2 (5 bases). CDR3 length: 12 residues. The germline CDR1 and CDR2 sequences are DFQATT and SNEGSKA (reference sequence). Trimming stripped 5 bases from V and 3 bases from J, with 10 bases between.

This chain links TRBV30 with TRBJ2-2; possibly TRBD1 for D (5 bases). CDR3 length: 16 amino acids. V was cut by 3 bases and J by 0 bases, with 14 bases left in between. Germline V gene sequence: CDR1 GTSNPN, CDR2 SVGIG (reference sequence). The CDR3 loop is CAWSQLGLANTGELFF. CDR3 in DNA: TGTGCCTGGAGCCAATTGGGGCTAGCGAACACCGGGGAGCTGTTTTTT.

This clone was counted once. The CDR3 protein is CASSPLEKSYEQYF. The CDR3 DNA reads TGTGCCAGCAGTCCGTTAGAAAAGTCCTACGAGCAGTACTTC. The J gene is TRBJ2-7, the V gene TRBV6-5; unclear D gene. The CDR3 has 14 amino acids. CDR1 is MNHEY and CDR2 is SVGAGI in the germline V gene. Trimming left V 5 bases short and J 1 base short, with 12 bases between.

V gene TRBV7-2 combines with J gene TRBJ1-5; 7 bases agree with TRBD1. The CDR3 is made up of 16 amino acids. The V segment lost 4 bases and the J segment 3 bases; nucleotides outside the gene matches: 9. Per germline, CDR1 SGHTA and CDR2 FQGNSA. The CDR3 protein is CASSSGPDRPNQPQHF. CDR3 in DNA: TGTGCCAGCAGCTCTGGGCCGGACAGGCCCAATCAGCCCCAGCATTTT.

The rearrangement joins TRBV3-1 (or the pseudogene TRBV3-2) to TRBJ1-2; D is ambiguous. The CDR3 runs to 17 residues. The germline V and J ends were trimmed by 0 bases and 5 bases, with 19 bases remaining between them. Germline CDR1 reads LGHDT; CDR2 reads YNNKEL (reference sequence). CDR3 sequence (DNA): TGTGCCAGCAGCCAAGATAGAGGCAGGAGGGCGGGATATGGCTACACCTTC. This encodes CASSQDRGRRAGYGYTF.

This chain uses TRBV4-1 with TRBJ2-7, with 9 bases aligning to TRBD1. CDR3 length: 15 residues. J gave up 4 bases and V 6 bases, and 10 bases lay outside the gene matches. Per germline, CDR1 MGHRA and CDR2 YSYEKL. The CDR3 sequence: CASRTPGQGGYEQYF. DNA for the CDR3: TGCGCCAGCAGAACTCCGGGACAGGGCGGTTACGAGCAGTACTTC.

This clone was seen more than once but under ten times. CDR3 loop: CASSPGSNYGYTF. The CDR3 DNA follows: TGTGCCAGCAGCCCCGGTTCTAACTATGGCTACACCTTC. The chain joins TRBV6-6 to TRBJ1-2; the D is unclear. The CDR3 is made up of 13 amino acids. V lost 6 bases to trimming and J lost 0 bases, with 8 bases between them. Looked up from germline, CDR1 is MNHNY and CDR2 is SVGAGI (reference sequence).

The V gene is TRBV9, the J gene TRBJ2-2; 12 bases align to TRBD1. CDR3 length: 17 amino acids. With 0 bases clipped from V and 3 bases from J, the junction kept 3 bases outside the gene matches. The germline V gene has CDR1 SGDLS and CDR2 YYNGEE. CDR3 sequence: CASSVVGTGGDTGELFF. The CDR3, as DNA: TGTGCCAGCAGCGTAGTCGGGACAGGGGGCGACACCGGGGAGCTGTTTTTT. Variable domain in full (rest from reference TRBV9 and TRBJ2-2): DSGVTQTPKHLITATGQRVTLRCSPRSGDLSVYWYQQSLDQGLQFLIQYYNGEERAKGNILERFSAQQFPDLHSELNLSSLELGDSALYFCASSVVGTGGDTGELFFGEGSRLTVL.

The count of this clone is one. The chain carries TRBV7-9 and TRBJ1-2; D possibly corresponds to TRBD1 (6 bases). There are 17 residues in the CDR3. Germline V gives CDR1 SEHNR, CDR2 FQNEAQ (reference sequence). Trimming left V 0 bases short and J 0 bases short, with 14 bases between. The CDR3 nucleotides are TGTGCCAGCAGCTTAGCGATCCGGGGGGCTTCTAACTATGGCTACACCTTC. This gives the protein CASSLAIRGASNYGYTF.

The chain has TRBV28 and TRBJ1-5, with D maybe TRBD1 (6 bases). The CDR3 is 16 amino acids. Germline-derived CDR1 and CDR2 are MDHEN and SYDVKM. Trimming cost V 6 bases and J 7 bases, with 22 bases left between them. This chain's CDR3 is CASSITDRFVGQPQHF. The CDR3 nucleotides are TGTGCCAGCAGCATCACAGACAGGTTTGTTGGACAGCCCCAGCATTTT.

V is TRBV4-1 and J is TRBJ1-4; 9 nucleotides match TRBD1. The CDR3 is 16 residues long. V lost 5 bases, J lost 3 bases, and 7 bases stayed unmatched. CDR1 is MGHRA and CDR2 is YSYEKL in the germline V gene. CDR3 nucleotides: TGCGCCAGCAGCGTCACCGGGACAGGGTCTAATGAAAAACTGTTTTTT. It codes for CASSVTGTGSNEKLFF.

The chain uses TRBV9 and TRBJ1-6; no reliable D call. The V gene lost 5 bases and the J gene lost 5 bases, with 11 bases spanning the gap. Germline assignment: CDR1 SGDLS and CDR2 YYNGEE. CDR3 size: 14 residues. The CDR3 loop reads CASSSFGNNSPLHF. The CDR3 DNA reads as TGTGCCAGCAGTAGCTTCGGAAATAATTCACCCCTCCACTTT.

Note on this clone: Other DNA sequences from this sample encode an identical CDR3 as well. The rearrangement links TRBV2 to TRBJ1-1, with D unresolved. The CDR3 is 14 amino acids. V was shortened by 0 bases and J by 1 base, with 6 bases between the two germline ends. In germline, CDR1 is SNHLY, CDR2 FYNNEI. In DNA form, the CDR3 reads TGTGCCAGCAGTGAAGCTCCGGGGAACACTGAAGCTTTCTTT. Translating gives CASSEAPGNTEAFF.

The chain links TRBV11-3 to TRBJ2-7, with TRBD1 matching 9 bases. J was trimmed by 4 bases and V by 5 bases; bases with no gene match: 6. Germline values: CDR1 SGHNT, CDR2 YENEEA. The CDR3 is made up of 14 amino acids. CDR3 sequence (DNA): TGTGCCAGCAGCATAACAGGGGGCGAATACGAGCAGTACTTC. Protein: CASSITGGEYEQYF. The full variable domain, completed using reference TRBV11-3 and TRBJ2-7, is EAGVVQSPRYKIIEKKQPVAFWCNPISGHNTLYWYLQNLGQGPELLIRYENEEAVDDSQLPKDRFSAERLKGVDSTLKIQPAELGDSAVYLCASSITGGEYEQYFGPGTRLTVT.

The CDR3 bases are TGCGCCAGCAGCTTGGCGATGGAGGACACTGAAGCTTTCTTT. It yields the protein CASSLAMEDTEAFF. The V gene is TRBV5-1, the J gene TRBJ1-1; D gene ambiguous. Per germline, CDR1 SGHRS and CDR2 YFSETQ. V was pared by 0 bases and J by 3 bases, with 9 bases between. This CDR3 has 14 residues.